These 14 T cell receptor beta chains originate from one sample sequenced in a study of blood T cell repertoires in COVID-19. The protocol was immunoSEQ multiplex PCR, while the TCRdb copy is restricted to in-frame clones and leaves out a portion. The sample has hundreds of thousands of clones; about nine tenths are singletons. Source material: peripheral blood. These receptors were obtained from a man in his sixties who had recovered from COVID-19.

This chain uses TRBV11-2 with TRBJ1-2; the match to TRBD1 covers 9 bases. Trimming cost V 2 bases and J 4 bases; bases outside gene matches: 8. Germline V CDR1 and CDR2: SGHAT, FQNNGV. The CDR3 is 16 residues long. The CDR3 here is CASSLPLDRGGYGYTF. The CDR3 nucleotides read TGTGCCAGCAGCTTACCCTTGGACAGGGGAGGCTATGGCTACACCTTC.

The CDR3 bases are TGTGCCTCCTGGACAGGGAGCTCTGGGGCCAACGTCCTGACTTTC. This gives the protein CASWTGSSGANVLTF. V usage is TRBV19 and J usage is TRBJ2-6; 8 bases are a match to TRBD1. Germline-derived CDR1 and CDR2 are LNHDA and SQIVND (reference sequence). The CDR3 has 15 residues. V gave up 11 bases and J gave up 0 bases; unmatched junction bases: 6.

The chain couples TRBV27 to TRBJ2-7; 7 nucleotides agree with TRBD1. The V and J ends lost 6 bases and 2 bases, in that order; junction bases with no gene match: 10. The length of the CDR3 is 15 residues. Germline V CDR1 and CDR2: MNHEY, SMNVEV (reference sequence). CDR3 DNA: TGTGCCAGCAGCCGACAGGGACAATCAACCTACGAGCAGTACTTC. Its protein is CASSRQGQSTYEQYF.

The chain carries TRBV5-1 and TRBJ2-5; 7 bases map to TRBD1. The CDR3 contains 15 residues. With 2 bases clipped from V and 4 bases from J, the junction kept 8 bases outside the gene matches. Germline V gene data show CDR1 as SGHRS and CDR2 as YFSETQ. Here the CDR3 reads CASSFIPGGRETQYF. The CDR3 nucleotides are TGCGCCAGCAGCTTTATACCAGGGGGTAGAGAGACCCAGTACTTC.

V and J are TRBV19 and TRBJ2-7; a possible D gene is TRBD2 (5 bases). This CDR3 comprises 13 residues. The germline V gene has CDR1 LNHDA and CDR2 SQIVND (reference sequence). Trimming stripped 6 bases from V and 1 base from J, with 10 bases between. CDR3 amino acids: CASRGTSSYEQYF. CDR3 coding DNA: TGTGCCAGTAGAGGTACTAGTTCCTACGAGCAGTACTTC.

The V gene is TRBV3-1 (or the pseudogene TRBV3-2), the J gene TRBJ1-1; possible D gene TRBD1, 5 bases. The V and J ends lost 2 bases and 4 bases respectively, with 23 bases between them. Looked up from germline, CDR1 is LGHDT and CDR2 is YNNKEL (reference sequence). The CDR3 extends over 18 amino acids. CDR3 sequence reads: CASSQSSGGSIMFTEAFF. CDR3 in DNA: TGTGCCAGCAGCCAATCCTCTGGGGGGTCAATTATGTTCACTGAAGCTTTCTTT.

The gene calls are TRBV19 and TRBJ2-7, with D possibly TRBD2 on 6 matching bases. The CDR3 runs to 13 residues. V lost 3 bases, J lost 0 bases, and 6 bases lay in between. Germline V gene lookup returns CDR1 LNHDA and CDR2 SQIVND (reference sequence). CDR3 protein: CASSMGLSYEQYV. DNA for the CDR3: TGTGCCAGTAGTATGGGACTCTCCTACGAGCAGTACGTC.

The chain has TRBV10-2 and TRBJ1-5; D may be TRBD1 (6 bases). Germline CDR1 WSHSY, CDR2 SAAADI. Trimming took 6 bases from V and 2 from J, leaving 14 bases between them. The CDR3 totals 15 residues. The CDR3 region is CASRPRAGGNQPQHF. CDR3 in DNA: TGCGCCAGCAGGCCCCGGGCAGGGGGCAATCAGCCCCAGCATTTT.

The V and J genes are TRBV19 and TRBJ1-5; possibly TRBD1 for D (6 bases). Germline V lookup: CDR1 LNHDA, CDR2 SQIVND (reference sequence). Trimming stripped 5 bases from V and 4 bases from J, with 21 bases between. The CDR3 is made up of 17 amino acids. The CDR3 region is CASSPRQRGSLNQPQHF. Written as DNA, the CDR3 is TGTGCCAGTAGTCCCCGACAAAGGGGGTCCCTTAATCAGCCCCAGCATTTT.

The rearrangement links TRBV11-2 to TRBJ2-1; 10 bases agree with TRBD2. The CDR3 contains 15 residues. Losses at the gene ends were 1 base for V and 8 bases for J; bases not matched to a gene: 5. Germline V gene lookup returns CDR1 SGHAT and CDR2 FQNNGV. The chain's CDR3 is CASSLASGGFYEQFF. Here the CDR3 DNA reads TGTGCCAGCAGCTTAGCTAGCGGGGGTTTTTATGAGCAGTTCTTC.

This clone has a handful of counts. The J gene is TRBJ2-7, the V gene TRBV18; D is perhaps TRBD1 (6 bases). With 3 bases removed from V and 2 bases from J, the gap between germline ends came to 14 bases. The CDR3 runs 15 residues. Germline V gene data show CDR1 as KGHSH and CDR2 as LQKENI. CDR3 sequence: CASSPDGTLAYEQYV. The CDR3 DNA sequence: TGTGCCAGCTCACCGGATGGGACACTTGCCTACGAGCAGTACGTC.

This chain connects TRBV25-1 to TRBJ1-2; D possibly corresponds to TRBD1 (5 bases). The CDR3 is 12 amino acids. Germline values: CDR1 MGHDK, CDR2 SYGVNS. V dropped 4 bases and J dropped 7 bases, with 10 bases sitting between them. The DNA of the CDR3 is TGTGCCAGCAGTGCGGGGGTAATTGGCTACACCTTC. Protein sequence: CASSAGVIGYTF.

V is TRBV2 and J is TRBJ2-1; D remains unclear. Germline lookup yields CDR1 SNHLY and CDR2 FYNNEI. The V end lost 8 bases, the J end lost 9 bases, and 20 bases lay between the germline ends. The CDR3 is made up of 14 amino acids. CDR3 residues: CASSLPRIGGEQFF. The CDR3 nucleotides are TGTGCCAGCTCCTTGCCTAGGATCGGTGGTGAGCAGTTCTTC. The whole variable domain, remainder taken from reference TRBV2 and TRBJ2-1, is EPEVTQTPSHQVTQMGQEVILRCVPISNHLYFYWYRQILGQKVEFLVSFYNNEISEKSEIFDDQFSVERPDGSNFTLKIRSTKLEDSAMYFCASSLPRIGGEQFFGPGTRLTVL.

This clone was counted a few times. CDR3 nucleotides: TGTGCCAGCAGGGCGGTGGAGGGGGAGCTGTTTTTT. Protein sequence: CASRAVEGELFF. The genes are TRBV27 and TRBJ2-2; D uncertain. The CDR3 runs to 12 residues. Germline V gene sequence: CDR1 MNHEY, CDR2 SMNVEV (reference sequence). The V gene lost 6 bases and the J gene lost 8 bases, with 10 bases spanning the gap.